A selection of T cell receptor beta chains follows, all from one sample in a study of OX40 agonist ivuxolimab in advanced cancers. Profiled with immunoSEQ multiplex PCR; TCRdb holds only in-frame clones, not every one. The sample lists around 150,000 clones, about 92% occurring once. The sequencing here drew on CD4+ or CD8+ T cells sorted from blood, taken in a trial of the OX40 agonist ivuxolimab. The source is an adult with an advanced solid tumor such as melanoma, head and neck, liver or kidney cancer. Each CDR3 is given with its conserved first and last residue. Each record gives: J gene, D gene, V gene, clone size, CDR3 protein, CDR3 DNA. D genes are given only for firm matches. The size entry is marked missing in some rows and otherwise reads once, few, many or a size class.

j_call: TRBJ2-7
d_call: TRBD2
v_call: TRBV14
clone_size: NA
cdr3_aa: CASSQTSGSLGEQYF
cdr3_nt: TGTGCCAGCAGCCAAACTAGCGGGAGCCTCGGCGAGCAGTACTTC

j_call: TRBJ2-2
d_call: NA
v_call: TRBV6-6
clone_size: NA
cdr3_aa: CASTPPPGELFF
cdr3_nt: TGTGCCAGCACCCCGCCCCCCGGGGAGCTGTTTTTT

j_call: TRBJ1-1
d_call: TRBD1
v_call: TRBV5-6
clone_size: NA
cdr3_aa: CASSRPGQGTFF
cdr3_nt: TGTGCCAGCAGCCGCCCGGGACAGGGAACTTTCTTT

j_call: TRBJ2-7
d_call: NA
v_call: TRBV5-1
clone_size: NA
cdr3_aa: CASSLESFPGGEQYF
cdr3_nt: TGCGCCAGCAGCTTGGAGTCCTTCCCCGGCGGGGAGCAGTACTTC

j_call: TRBJ1-4
d_call: NA
v_call: TRBV7-2
clone_size: NA
cdr3_aa: CASSLAGNPNEKLFF
cdr3_nt: TGTGCCAGCAGCTTAGCCGGGAATCCGAATGAAAAACTGTTTTTT

j_call: TRBJ2-1
d_call: NA
v_call: TRBV5-1
clone_size: few
cdr3_aa: CASSFGQGGEQFF
cdr3_nt: TGCGCCAGCAGCTTCGGTCAGGGCGGTGAGCAGTTCTTC

j_call: TRBJ2-7
d_call: NA
v_call: TRBV20-1
clone_size: NA
cdr3_aa: CSARGRYEQYF
cdr3_nt: TGCAGTGCTAGAGGGCGCTACGAGCAGTACTTC

j_call: TRBJ1-2
d_call: TRBD1
v_call: TRBV5-4
clone_size: NA
cdr3_aa: CASSWGQMYGYTF
cdr3_nt: TGTGCCAGCAGCTGGGGACAGATGTATGGCTACACCTTC

j_call: TRBJ2-7
d_call: NA
v_call: TRBV5-1
clone_size: NA
cdr3_aa: CASSSPEGRVEQYF
cdr3_nt: TGCGCCAGCAGCTCGCCTGAGGGTAGGGTCGAGCAGTACTTC

j_call: TRBJ1-2
d_call: TRBD1
v_call: TRBV6-5
clone_size: NA
cdr3_aa: CASILQGGGGYTF
cdr3_nt: TGTGCCAGCATTCTACAGGGGGGAGGTGGCTACACCTTC

j_call: TRBJ1-5
d_call: NA
v_call: TRBV19
clone_size: few
cdr3_aa: CASSSGFGQPQHF
cdr3_nt: TGTGCCAGTAGTTCGGGGTTTGGTCAGCCCCAGCATTTT

j_call: TRBJ2-4
d_call: TRBD1
v_call: TRBV6-5
clone_size: NA
cdr3_aa: CASSSQGPGSNIQYF
cdr3_nt: TGTGCCAGCAGTTCACAGGGGCCGGGGAGTAACATTCAGTACTTC

j_call: TRBJ2-7
d_call: NA
v_call: TRBV7-2
clone_size: NA
cdr3_aa: CASSFQAGTSAEQYF
cdr3_nt: TGTGCCAGCAGCTTCCAGGCCGGGACGAGCGCCGAGCAGTACTTC

j_call: TRBJ1-5
d_call: TRBD1
v_call: TRBV2
clone_size: NA
cdr3_aa: CASTGTEPRGPQHF
cdr3_nt: TGTGCCAGCACCGGGACAGAACCGAGGGGGCCCCAGCATTTT

j_call: TRBJ1-1
d_call: TRBD1
v_call: TRBV2
clone_size: NA
cdr3_aa: CASRRDRAYIYAFF
cdr3_nt: TGTGCCAGCAGGAGGGACAGGGCCTATATTTACGCTTTCTTT

j_call: TRBJ2-1
d_call: TRBD2
v_call: TRBV6-6
clone_size: NA
cdr3_aa: CASSVVAGGGNEQFF
cdr3_nt: TGTGCCAGCTCGGTAGTTGCGGGAGGAGGGAATGAGCAGTTCTTC

j_call: TRBJ1-1
d_call: NA
v_call: TRBV5-5
clone_size: once
cdr3_aa: CASSLVGRLNTEAFF
cdr3_nt: TGTGCCAGCAGCTTGGTGGGCCGTTTGAACACTGAAGCTTTCTTT

j_call: TRBJ2-2
d_call: NA
v_call: TRBV11-3
clone_size: NA
cdr3_aa: CASSFVDTGELFF
cdr3_nt: TGTGCCAGCAGCTTTGTCGACACCGGGGAGCTGTTTTTT

j_call: TRBJ1-2
d_call: NA
v_call: TRBV7-2
clone_size: NA
cdr3_aa: CASSLERPITHGYTF
cdr3_nt: TGTGCCAGCAGCTTAGAGAGGCCAATCACCCATGGCTACACCTTC

j_call: TRBJ2-7
d_call: NA
v_call: TRBV5-4
clone_size: NA
cdr3_aa: CASSPFLRTPSEQYF
cdr3_nt: TGCGCCAGCAGCCCCTTCCTTAGAACCCCATCCGAGCAGTACTTC

j_call: TRBJ2-2
d_call: NA
v_call: TRBV7-7
clone_size: NA
cdr3_aa: CAAGLSTGELFF
cdr3_nt: TGTGCCGCGGGTTTAAGCACCGGGGAGCTGTTTTTT

j_call: TRBJ1-4
d_call: NA
v_call: TRBV5-8
clone_size: NA
cdr3_aa: CASSLWRTRILGTNEKLFF
cdr3_nt: TGTGCCAGCAGCTTGTGGCGGACACGAATTTTGGGAACTAATGAAAAACTGTTTTTT

j_call: TRBJ2-7
d_call: NA
v_call: TRBV7-9
clone_size: NA
cdr3_aa: CASSSSYGYSYEQYF
cdr3_nt: TGTGCCAGCAGCTCATCTTATGGGTACTCCTACGAGCAGTACTTC

j_call: TRBJ2-7
d_call: TRBD1
v_call: TRBV7-2
clone_size: once
cdr3_aa: CASSLVAGGAYEQYF
cdr3_nt: TGTGCCAGCAGCTTAGTTGCAGGGGGCGCCTACGAGCAGTACTTC

j_call: TRBJ1-1
d_call: NA
v_call: TRBV6-1
clone_size: NA
cdr3_aa: CASSESGGTRAFF
cdr3_nt: TGTGCCAGCAGTGAATCCGGGGGTACGAGGGCTTTCTTT

j_call: TRBJ2-7
d_call: NA
v_call: TRBV6-6
clone_size: NA
cdr3_aa: CASSYGDLDLNEQYF
cdr3_nt: TGTGCCAGCAGTTACGGAGACTTAGATTTGAACGAGCAGTACTTC

j_call: TRBJ1-1
d_call: NA
v_call: TRBV30
clone_size: NA
cdr3_aa: CAWSGGRNGAFF
cdr3_nt: TGTGCCTGGAGTGGAGGGCGGAACGGAGCTTTCTTT

j_call: TRBJ1-4
d_call: NA
v_call: TRBV7-2
clone_size: NA
cdr3_aa: CASSLGTREKLFF
cdr3_nt: TGTGCCAGCAGCTTGGGGACACGTGAAAAACTGTTTTTT

j_call: TRBJ2-4
d_call: TRBD1
v_call: TRBV29-1
clone_size: NA
cdr3_aa: CSVEVQGGLAKNIQYF
cdr3_nt: TGCAGCGTTGAAGTACAGGGGGGATTAGCCAAAAACATTCAGTACTTC